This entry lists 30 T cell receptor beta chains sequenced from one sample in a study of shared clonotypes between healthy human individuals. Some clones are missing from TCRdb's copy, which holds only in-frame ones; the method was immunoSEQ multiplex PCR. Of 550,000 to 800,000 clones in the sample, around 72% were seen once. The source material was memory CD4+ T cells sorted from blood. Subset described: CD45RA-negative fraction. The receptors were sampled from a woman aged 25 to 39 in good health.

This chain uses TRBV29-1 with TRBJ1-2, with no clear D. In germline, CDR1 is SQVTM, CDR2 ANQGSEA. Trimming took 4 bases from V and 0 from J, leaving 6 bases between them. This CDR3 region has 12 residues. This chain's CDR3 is CSVGPTNYGYTF. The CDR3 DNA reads TGCAGCGTTGGACCTACTAACTATGGCTACACCTTC.

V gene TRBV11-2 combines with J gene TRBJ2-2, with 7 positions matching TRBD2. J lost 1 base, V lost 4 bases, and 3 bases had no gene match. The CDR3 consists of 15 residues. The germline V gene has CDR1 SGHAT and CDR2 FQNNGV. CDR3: CASSSASGNTGELFF. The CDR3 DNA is TGTGCCAGCAGCTCCGCTAGCGGGAACACCGGGGAGCTGTTTTTT.

The CDR3 is CASLSSGDPSGANVLTF. For the CDR3, the DNA is TGTGCCAGCCTAAGCTCAGGGGATCCCTCTGGGGCCAACGTCCTGACTTTC. The rearrangement links TRBV28 to TRBJ2-6, with a possible D match to TRBD1 (6 bases). V was cut by 8 bases and J by 0 bases, with 17 bases left in between. The germline V gene encodes CDR1 MDHEN and CDR2 SYDVKM. The CDR3 spans 17 residues.

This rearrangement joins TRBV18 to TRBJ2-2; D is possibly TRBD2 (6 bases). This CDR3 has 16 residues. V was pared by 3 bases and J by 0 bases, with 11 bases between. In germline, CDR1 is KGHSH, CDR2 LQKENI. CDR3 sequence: CASSPEGLSNTGELFF. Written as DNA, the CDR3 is TGTGCCAGCTCACCGGAGGGACTCTCGAACACCGGGGAGCTGTTTTTT.

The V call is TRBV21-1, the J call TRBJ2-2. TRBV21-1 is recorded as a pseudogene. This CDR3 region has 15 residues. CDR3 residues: CASSKALEGPGELFF. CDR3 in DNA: TGTGCCAGCAGCAAAGCATTGGAAGGGCCCGGGGAGCTGTTTTTT.

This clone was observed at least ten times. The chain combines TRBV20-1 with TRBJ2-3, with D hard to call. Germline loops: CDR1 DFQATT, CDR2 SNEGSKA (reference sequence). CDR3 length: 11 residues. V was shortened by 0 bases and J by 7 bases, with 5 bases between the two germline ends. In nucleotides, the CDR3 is TGCAGTGCTAGAGAGGTCAATACGCAGTATTTT. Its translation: CSAREVNTQYF.

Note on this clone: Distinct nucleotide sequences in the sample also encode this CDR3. As DNA, the CDR3 is TGCGCCAGCAGCCCAGATAGTACTAGCACAGATACGCAGTATTTT. Residues: CASSPDSTSTDTQYF. The chain combines TRBV5-1 with TRBJ2-3; no firm D call. Germline V gives CDR1 SGHRS, CDR2 YFSETQ. This CDR3 has 15 amino acids. Trimming removed 4 bases at V and 0 bases at J, with 12 bases between.

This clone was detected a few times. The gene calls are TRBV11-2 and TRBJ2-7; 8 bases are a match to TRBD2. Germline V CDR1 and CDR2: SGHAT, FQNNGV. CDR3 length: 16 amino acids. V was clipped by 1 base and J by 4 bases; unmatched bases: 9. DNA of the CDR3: TGTGCCAGCAGCTTAGTGGGGTCGGGAGGGCCGTACGAGCAGTACTTC. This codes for CASSLVGSGGPYEQYF.

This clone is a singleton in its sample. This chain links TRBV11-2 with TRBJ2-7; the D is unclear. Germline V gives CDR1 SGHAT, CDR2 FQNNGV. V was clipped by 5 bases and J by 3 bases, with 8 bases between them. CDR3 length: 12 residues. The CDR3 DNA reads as TGTGCCAGCAGCCCTTACAGCTACGAGCAGTACTTC. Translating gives CASSPYSYEQYF.

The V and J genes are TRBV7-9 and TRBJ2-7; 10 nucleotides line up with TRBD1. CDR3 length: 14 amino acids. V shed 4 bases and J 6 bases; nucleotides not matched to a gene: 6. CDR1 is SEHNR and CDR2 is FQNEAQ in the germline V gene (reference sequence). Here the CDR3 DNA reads TGTGCCAGCAGCTCGGACAGGGGGGTTTCCGAGCAGTACTTC. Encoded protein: CASSSDRGVSEQYF.

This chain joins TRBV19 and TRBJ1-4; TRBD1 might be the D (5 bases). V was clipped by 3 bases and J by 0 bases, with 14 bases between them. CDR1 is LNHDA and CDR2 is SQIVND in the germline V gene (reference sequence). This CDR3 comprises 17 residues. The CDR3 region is CASSIIGGYATNEKLFF. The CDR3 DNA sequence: TGTGCCAGTAGTATTATTGGGGGATATGCAACTAATGAAAAACTGTTTTTT. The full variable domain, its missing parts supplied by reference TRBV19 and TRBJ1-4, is DGGITQSPKYLFRKEGQNVTLSCEQNLNHDAMYWYRQDPGQGLRLIYYSQIVNDFQKGDIAEGYSVSREKKESFPLTVTSAQKNPTAFYLCASSIIGGYATNEKLFFGSGTQLSVL.

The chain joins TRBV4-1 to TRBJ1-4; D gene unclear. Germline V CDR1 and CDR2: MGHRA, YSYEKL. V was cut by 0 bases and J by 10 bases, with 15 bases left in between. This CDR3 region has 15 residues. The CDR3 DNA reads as TGCGCCAGCAGCCAAGAAGGGAGGGCAGACGGAAAACTGTTTTTT. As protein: CASSQEGRADGKLFF.

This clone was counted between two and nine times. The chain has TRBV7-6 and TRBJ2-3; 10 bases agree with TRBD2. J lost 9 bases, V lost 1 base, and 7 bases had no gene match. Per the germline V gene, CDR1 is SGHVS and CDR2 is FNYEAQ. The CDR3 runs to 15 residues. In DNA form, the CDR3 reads TGTGCCAGCAGCTTAGGGACTAGCGGTGGGAGGACGCAGTATTTT. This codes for CASSLGTSGGRTQYF. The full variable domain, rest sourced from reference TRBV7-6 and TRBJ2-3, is GAGVSQSPRYKVTKRGQDVALRCDPISGHVSLYWYRQALGQGPEFLTYFNYEAQQDKSGLPNDRFSAERPEGSISTLTIQRTEQRDSAMYRCASSLGTSGGRTQYFGPGTRLTVL.

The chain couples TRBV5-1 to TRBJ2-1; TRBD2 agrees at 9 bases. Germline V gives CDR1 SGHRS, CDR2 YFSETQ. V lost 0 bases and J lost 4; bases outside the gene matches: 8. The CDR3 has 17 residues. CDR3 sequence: CASSLGLLAGGYNEQFF. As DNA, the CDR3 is TGCGCCAGCAGCTTGGGCCTCCTGGCGGGAGGGTACAATGAGCAGTTCTTC. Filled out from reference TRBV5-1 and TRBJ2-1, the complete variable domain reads KAGVTQTPRYLIKTRGQQVTLSCSPISGHRSVSWYQQTPGQGLQFLFEYFSETQRNKGNFPGRFSGRQFSNSRSEMNVSTLELGDSALYLCASSLGLLAGGYNEQFFGPGTRLTVL.

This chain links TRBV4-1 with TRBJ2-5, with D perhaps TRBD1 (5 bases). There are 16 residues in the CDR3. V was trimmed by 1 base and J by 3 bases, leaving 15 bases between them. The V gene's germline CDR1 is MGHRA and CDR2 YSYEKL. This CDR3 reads CASSQGRGADKETQYF. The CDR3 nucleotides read TGCGCCAGCAGCCAAGGAAGGGGCGCCGACAAAGAGACCCAGTACTTC.

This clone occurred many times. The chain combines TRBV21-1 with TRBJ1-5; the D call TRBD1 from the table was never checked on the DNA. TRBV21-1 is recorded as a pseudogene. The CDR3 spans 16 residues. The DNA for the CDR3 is TGTGCCAGCAGCAAAGGAGGCAGGGATAGCAATCAGCCCCAGCATTTT. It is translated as CASSKGGRDSNQPQHF.

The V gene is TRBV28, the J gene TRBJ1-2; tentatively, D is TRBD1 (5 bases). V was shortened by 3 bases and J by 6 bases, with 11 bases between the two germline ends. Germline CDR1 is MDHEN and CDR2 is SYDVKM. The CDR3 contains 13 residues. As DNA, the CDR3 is TGTGCCAGCAGTTTTCCCAGGGATAATGGCTACACCTTC. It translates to CASSFPRDNGYTF.

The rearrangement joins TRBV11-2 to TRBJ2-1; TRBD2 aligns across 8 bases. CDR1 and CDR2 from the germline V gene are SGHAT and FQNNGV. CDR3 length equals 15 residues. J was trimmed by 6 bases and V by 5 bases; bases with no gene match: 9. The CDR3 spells CASSPQRESGNEQFF. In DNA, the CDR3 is TGTGCCAGCAGCCCCCAGCGGGAGAGCGGCAATGAGCAGTTCTTC. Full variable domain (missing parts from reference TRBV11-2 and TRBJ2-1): EAGVAQSPRYKIIEKRQSVAFWCNPISGHATLYWYQQILGQGPKLLIQFQNNGVVDDSQLPKDRFSAERLKGVDSTLKIQPAKLEDSAVYLCASSPQRESGNEQFFGPGTRLTVL.

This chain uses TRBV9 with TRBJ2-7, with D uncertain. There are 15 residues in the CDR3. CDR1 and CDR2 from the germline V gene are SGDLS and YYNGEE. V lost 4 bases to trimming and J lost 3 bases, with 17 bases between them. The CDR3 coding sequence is TGTGCCAGCAGCCGTGCCTTAAGTACCCACTACGAGCAGTACTTC. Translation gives CASSRALSTHYEQYF.

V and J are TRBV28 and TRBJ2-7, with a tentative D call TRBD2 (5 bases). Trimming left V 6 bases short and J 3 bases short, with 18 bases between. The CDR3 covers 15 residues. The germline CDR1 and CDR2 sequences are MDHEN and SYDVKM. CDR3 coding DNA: TGTGCCAGCAGGACGTGGGCGGGCGTAGACTACGAGCAGTACTTC. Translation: CASRTWAGVDYEQYF.

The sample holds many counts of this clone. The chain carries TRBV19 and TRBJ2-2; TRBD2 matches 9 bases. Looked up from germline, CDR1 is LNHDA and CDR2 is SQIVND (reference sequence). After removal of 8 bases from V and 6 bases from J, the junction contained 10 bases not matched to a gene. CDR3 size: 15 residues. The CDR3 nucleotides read TGTGCCAGTCACCCCGGGACTAGCAGGCCCGGGGAGCTGTTTTTT. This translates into CASHPGTSRPGELFF.

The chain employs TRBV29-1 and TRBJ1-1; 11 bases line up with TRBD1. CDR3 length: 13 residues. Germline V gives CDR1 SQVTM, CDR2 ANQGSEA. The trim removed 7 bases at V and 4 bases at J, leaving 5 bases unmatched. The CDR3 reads CSARGQGVTEAFF. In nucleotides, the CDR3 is TGCAGCGCCCGGGGACAGGGGGTCACTGAAGCTTTCTTT.

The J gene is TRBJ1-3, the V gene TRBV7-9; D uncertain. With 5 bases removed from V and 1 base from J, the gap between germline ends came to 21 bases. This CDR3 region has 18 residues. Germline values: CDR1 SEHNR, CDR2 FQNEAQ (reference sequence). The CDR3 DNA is TGTGCCAGCAGCCTGAATACGCGGCACGGGTTTTCTGGAAACACCATATATTTT. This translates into CASSLNTRHGFSGNTIYF. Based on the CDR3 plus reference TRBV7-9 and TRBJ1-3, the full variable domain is DTGVSQNPRHKITKRGQNVTFRCDPISEHNRLYWYRQTLGQGPEFLTYFQNEAQLEKSRLLSDRFSAERPKGSFSTLEIQRTEQGDSAMYLCASSLNTRHGFSGNTIYFGEGSWLTVV.

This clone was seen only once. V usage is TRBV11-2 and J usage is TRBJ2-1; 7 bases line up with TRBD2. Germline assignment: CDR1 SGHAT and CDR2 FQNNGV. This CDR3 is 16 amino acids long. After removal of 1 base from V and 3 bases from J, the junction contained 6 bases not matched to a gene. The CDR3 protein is CASSLASGAFYNEQFF. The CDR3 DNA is TGTGCCAGCAGCTTAGCTAGCGGCGCTTTCTACAATGAGCAGTTCTTC.

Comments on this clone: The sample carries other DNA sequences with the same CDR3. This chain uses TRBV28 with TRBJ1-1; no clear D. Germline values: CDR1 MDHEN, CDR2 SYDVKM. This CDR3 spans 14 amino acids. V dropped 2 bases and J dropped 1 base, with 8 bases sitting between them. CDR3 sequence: CASSLGQTNTEAFF. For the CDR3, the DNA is TGTGCCAGCAGTTTAGGGCAGACGAACACTGAAGCTTTCTTT.

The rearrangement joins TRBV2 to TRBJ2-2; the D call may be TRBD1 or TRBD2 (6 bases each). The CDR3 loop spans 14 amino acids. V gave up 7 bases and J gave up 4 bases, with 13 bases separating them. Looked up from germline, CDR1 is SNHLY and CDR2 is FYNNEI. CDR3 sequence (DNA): TGTGCCAGCACTTCGGGGGCCGGCACCGGGGAGCTGTTTTTT. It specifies CASTSGAGTGELFF.

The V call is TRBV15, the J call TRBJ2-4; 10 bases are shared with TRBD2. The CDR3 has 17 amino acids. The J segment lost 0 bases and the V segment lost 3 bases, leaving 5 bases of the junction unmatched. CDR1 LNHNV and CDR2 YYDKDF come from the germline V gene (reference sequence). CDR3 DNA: TGTGCCACCAGCAGTACTAGACTAGCGGGAGCCAAAAACATTCAGTACTTC. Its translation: CATSSTRLAGAKNIQYF.

The CDR3 loop is CASSAGTPSSGNTIYF. The CDR3, as DNA: TGTGCCAGCAGTGCCGGGACTCCATCCTCTGGAAACACCATATATTTT. The chain combines TRBV6-1 with TRBJ1-3; D is possibly TRBD1 (5 bases). The CDR3 extends over 16 amino acids. Trimming cost V 4 bases and J 0 bases, with 13 bases left between them. Germline-derived CDR1 and CDR2 are MNHNS and SASEGT.

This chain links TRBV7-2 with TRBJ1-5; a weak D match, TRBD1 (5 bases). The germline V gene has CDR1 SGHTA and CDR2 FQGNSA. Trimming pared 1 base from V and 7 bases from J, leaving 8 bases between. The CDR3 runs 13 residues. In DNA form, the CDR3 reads TGTGCCAGCAGCTTAGGACAGAGACAGCCCCAGCATTTT. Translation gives CASSLGQRQPQHF. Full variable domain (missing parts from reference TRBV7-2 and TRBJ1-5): GAGVSQSPSNKVTEKGKDVELRCDPISGHTALYWYRQSLGQGLEFLIYFQGNSAPDKSGLPSDRFSAERTGGSVSTLTIQRTQQEDSAVYLCASSLGQRQPQHFGDGTRLSIL.

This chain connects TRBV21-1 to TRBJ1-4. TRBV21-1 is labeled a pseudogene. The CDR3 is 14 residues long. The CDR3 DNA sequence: TGTGCCAGCAGCAAGATGGGTCCTAATGAAAAACTGTTTTTT. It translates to CASSKMGPNEKLFF.